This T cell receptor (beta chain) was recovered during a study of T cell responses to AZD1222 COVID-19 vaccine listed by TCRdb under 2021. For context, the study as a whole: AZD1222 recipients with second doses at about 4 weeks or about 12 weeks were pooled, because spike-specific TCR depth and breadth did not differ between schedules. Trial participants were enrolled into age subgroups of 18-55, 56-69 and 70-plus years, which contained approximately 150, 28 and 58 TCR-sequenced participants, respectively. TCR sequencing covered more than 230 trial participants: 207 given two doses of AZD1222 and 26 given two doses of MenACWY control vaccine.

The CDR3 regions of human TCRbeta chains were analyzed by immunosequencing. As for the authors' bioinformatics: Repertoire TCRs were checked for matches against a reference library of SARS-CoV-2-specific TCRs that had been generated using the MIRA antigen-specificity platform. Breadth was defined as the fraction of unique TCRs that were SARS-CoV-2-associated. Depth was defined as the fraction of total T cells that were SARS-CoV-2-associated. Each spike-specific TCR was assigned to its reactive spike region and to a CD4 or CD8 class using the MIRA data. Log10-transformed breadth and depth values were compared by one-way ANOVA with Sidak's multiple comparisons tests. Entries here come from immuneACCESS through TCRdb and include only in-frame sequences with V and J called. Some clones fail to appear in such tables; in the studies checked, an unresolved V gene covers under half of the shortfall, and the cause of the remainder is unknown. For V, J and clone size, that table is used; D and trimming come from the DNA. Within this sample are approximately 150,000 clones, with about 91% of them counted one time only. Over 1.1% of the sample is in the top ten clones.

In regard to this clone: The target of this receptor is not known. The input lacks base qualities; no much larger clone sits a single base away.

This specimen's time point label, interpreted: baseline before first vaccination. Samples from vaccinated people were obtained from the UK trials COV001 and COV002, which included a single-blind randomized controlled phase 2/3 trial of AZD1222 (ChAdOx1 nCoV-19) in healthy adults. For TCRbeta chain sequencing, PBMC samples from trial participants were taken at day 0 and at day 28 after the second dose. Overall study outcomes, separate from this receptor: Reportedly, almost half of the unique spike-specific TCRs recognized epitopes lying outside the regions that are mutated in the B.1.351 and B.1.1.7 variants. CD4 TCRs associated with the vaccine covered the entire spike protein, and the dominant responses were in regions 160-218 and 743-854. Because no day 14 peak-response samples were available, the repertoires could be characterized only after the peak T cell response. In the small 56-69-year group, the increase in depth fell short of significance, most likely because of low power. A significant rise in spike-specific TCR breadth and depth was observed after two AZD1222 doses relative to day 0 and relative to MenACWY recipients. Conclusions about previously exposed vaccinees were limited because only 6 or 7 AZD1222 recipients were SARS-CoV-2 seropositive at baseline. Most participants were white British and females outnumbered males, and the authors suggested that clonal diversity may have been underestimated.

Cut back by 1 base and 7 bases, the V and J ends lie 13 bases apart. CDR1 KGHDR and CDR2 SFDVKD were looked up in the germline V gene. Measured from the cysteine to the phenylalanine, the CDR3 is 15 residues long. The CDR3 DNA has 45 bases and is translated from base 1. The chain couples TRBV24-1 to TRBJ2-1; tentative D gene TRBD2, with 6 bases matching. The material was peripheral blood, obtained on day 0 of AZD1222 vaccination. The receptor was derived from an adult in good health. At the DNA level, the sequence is TGTGCCACCAGTGATTTACGGGAGTCGAGTAATGAGCAGTTCTTC. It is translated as CATSDLRESSNEQFF.